These 32 T cell receptor beta chains were sequenced from one sample in a study of shared clonotypes between healthy human individuals. The protocol was immunoSEQ multiplex PCR, while the TCRdb copy is restricted to in-frame clones and leaves out a portion. This sample yields about 2.3 million clones, of which 85% to 95% are seen a single time; 0.39% belongs to the top ten. The sample comprised naive CD4+ T cells from PBMCs. Subset: CD45RA+ positively selected. The origin of the receptors is a man between 18 and 29 years old in good health. Some clones in this sample may be carry-over from other donors' samples.

The V and J genes are TRBV5-1 and TRBJ1-1, with 9 bases fitting TRBD1. The CDR3 consists of 18 residues. The germline gives CDR1 SGHRS, CDR2 YFSETQ. The ends lost 4 bases at V and 0 bases at J; junction bases unmatched: 13. The CDR3 region has the DNA TGCGCCAGCAGCCAAGGCCCGGGACAGGGTATTATGAACACTGAAGCTTTCTTT. This gives the protein CASSQGPGQGIMNTEAFF.

The CDR3 region has the DNA TGTGCCAGCAGTGGAAGACTAGCGGGAGGGAGCACAGATACGCAGTATTTT. It is translated as CASSGRLAGGSTDTQYF. The chain recombines TRBV2 with TRBJ2-3; 14 bases fit TRBD2. Trimming took 4 bases from V and 0 from J; bases not matched to a gene: 3. CDR1 and CDR2 from the germline V gene are SNHLY and FYNNEI. The CDR3 length is 17 residues. Supplemented by reference TRBV2 and TRBJ2-3, the full variable domain reads EPEVTQTPSHQVTQMGQEVILRCVPISNHLYFYWYRQILGQKVEFLVSFYNNEISEKSEIFDDQFSVERPDGSNFTLKIRSTKLEDSAMYFCASSGRLAGGSTDTQYFGPGTRLTVL.

This clone appeared a single time. The rearrangement uses TRBV14 and TRBJ1-2, with D possibly TRBD1 on 5 matching bases. The CDR3 length is 16 residues. Germline assignment: CDR1 SGHDN and CDR2 FVKESK. With 4 bases removed from V and 8 bases from J, the gap between germline ends came to 23 bases. The CDR3 here is CASSPPEGGARWGYTF. In DNA, the CDR3 is TGTGCCAGCAGCCCCCCCGAGGGAGGGGCCCGTTGGGGCTACACCTTC.

As regards this clone: The same CDR3 also results from other DNA sequences found in this sample. The chain employs TRBV28 and TRBJ2-7; 7 bases agree with TRBD2. CDR3 length equals 15 residues. From germline, CDR1 is MDHEN and CDR2 SYDVKM. J lost 1 base, V lost 5 bases, and 8 bases had no gene match. CDR3 nucleotides: TGTGCCAGCAGTGAGGGAGGGACGGCATCCTACGAGCAGTACTTC. Protein: CASSEGGTASYEQYF.

This clone turned up a few times. The chain couples TRBV7-9 to TRBJ1-5; TRBD1 agrees at 7 bases. Trimming cost V 0 bases and J 7 bases; bases outside gene matches: 6. Germline values: CDR1 SEHNR, CDR2 FQNEAQ (reference sequence). The CDR3 extends over 15 amino acids. CDR3 sequence reads: CASSLAQGVGQPQHF. CDR3 DNA: TGTGCCAGCAGCTTAGCGCAGGGGGTTGGACAGCCCCAGCATTTT.

This clone appeared a single time. This chain uses TRBV6-5 with TRBJ1-3; D call uncertain. The CDR3 length is 14 residues. Germline values: CDR1 MNHEY, CDR2 SVGAGI. V was clipped by 7 bases and J by 0 bases, with 10 bases between them. CDR3 sequence (DNA): TGTGCCAGCACCTCCGCGGCCTCTGGAAACACCATATATTTT. As protein: CASTSAASGNTIYF.

The chain uses TRBV5-6 and TRBJ2-2; 11 bases are a match to TRBD1. Trimming took 4 bases from V and 2 from J; bases not matched to a gene: 7. CDR3 length: 17 residues. Germline CDR1 is SGHDT and CDR2 is YYEEEE. The CDR3 loop is CASSLRTGGSNTGELFF. The CDR3 DNA is TGTGCCAGCAGCCTCCGGACAGGGGGCTCAAACACCGGGGAGCTGTTTTTT.

The rearrangement uses TRBV6-1 and TRBJ1-4; 7 positions match TRBD1. The CDR3 is 15 residues long. V lost 5 bases, J lost 8 bases, and 11 bases stayed unmatched. Germline V gene lookup returns CDR1 MNHNS and CDR2 SASEGT. CDR3 sequence: CASSLQTGTAEKLFF. In DNA form, the CDR3 reads TGTGCCAGCAGTCTTCAGACAGGGACAGCCGAAAAACTGTTTTTT.

With respect to this clone: At the DNA level, this CDR3 is encoded by other sequences in the same sample as well. V usage is TRBV9 and J usage is TRBJ2-3; TRBD1 is a possible D gene (5 bases). The V and J ends lost 0 bases and 0 bases respectively, with 5 bases between them. The CDR3 extends over 14 amino acids. Looked up from germline, CDR1 is SGDLS and CDR2 is YYNGEE. The CDR3 reads CASSVGGSTDTQYF. The CDR3 nucleotides read TGTGCCAGCAGCGTAGGGGGCAGCACAGATACGCAGTATTTT.

On this clone itself: Other DNA sequences in the sample encode the same CDR3. J is TRBJ2-1 and V is TRBV9; D gene unclear. This CDR3 comprises 12 residues. V was shortened by 7 bases and J by 5 bases, with 10 bases between the two germline ends. Germline V gene data show CDR1 as SGDLS and CDR2 as YYNGEE. The CDR3 region has the DNA TGTGCCAGCTCTCTTGGGGACAATGAGCAGTTCTTC. It specifies CASSLGDNEQFF. The full variable domain, completed using reference TRBV9 and TRBJ2-1, is DSGVTQTPKHLITATGQRVTLRCSPRSGDLSVYWYQQSLDQGLQFLIQYYNGEERAKGNILERFSAQQFPDLHSELNLSSLELGDSALYFCASSLGDNEQFFGPGTRLTVL.

As DNA, the CDR3 is TGTGCCAGCAGCCTGGGACGCTTGTGGACCCAGTACTTC. Protein sequence: CASSLGRLWTQYF. The chain uses TRBV11-1 and TRBJ2-5, with D perhaps matching TRBD1 or TRBD2 (5 bases each). V lost 5 bases to trimming and J lost 7 bases, with 14 bases between them. The CDR3 contains 13 residues. Per the germline V gene, CDR1 is SGHAT and CDR2 is FQDESV (reference sequence).

This clone occurred once. Here the CDR3 reads CASSSDANTGELFF. For the CDR3, the DNA is TGTGCCAGCAGCAGCGACGCGAACACCGGGGAGCTGTTTTTT. The chain recombines TRBV28 with TRBJ2-2; D ambiguous. This CDR3 is built from 14 residues. Germline CDR1 is MDHEN and CDR2 is SYDVKM. V was clipped by 6 bases and J by 0 bases, with 8 bases between them.

This clone was detected a few times. Different DNA sequences within this sample yield the same CDR3. The CDR3 protein is CASSFRVNTEAFF. The CDR3, as DNA: TGTGCCAGCAGCTTCCGAGTGAACACTGAAGCTTTCTTT. The rearrangement uses TRBV7-3 and TRBJ1-1, with D hard to call. The germline V gene encodes CDR1 SGHTA and CDR2 FQGTGA. V shed 3 bases and J shed 0 bases, with 5 bases lying between them. The CDR3 extends over 13 amino acids.

The V call is TRBV2, the J call TRBJ2-7; D is unclear. The CDR3 spans 13 residues. V was clipped by 3 bases and J by 2 bases, with 8 bases between them. Germline CDR1 is SNHLY and CDR2 is FYNNEI. The CDR3 DNA follows: TGTGCCAGCAGTGAGGGCAGAACCTACGAGCAGTACTTC. It encodes CASSEGRTYEQYF.

J is TRBJ1-2 and V is TRBV6-5; D gene ambiguous. This CDR3 is 14 amino acids long. Trimming removed 7 bases from V and 4 bases from J, with 16 bases in between. CDR1 is MNHEY, CDR2 SVGAGI, per germline. CDR3: CASTPGTVTYGYTF. The CDR3 region has the DNA TGTGCCAGCACCCCCGGAACAGTGACCTATGGCTACACCTTC.

The chain couples TRBV6-1 to TRBJ1-2; unclear D gene. The CDR3 loop spans 12 amino acids. Germline CDR1 reads MNHNS; CDR2 reads SASEGT. V dropped 4 bases and J dropped 6 bases, with 9 bases sitting between them. DNA of the CDR3: TGTGCCAGCAGTGCTCAGTTGGATGGCTACACCTTC. This codes for CASSAQLDGYTF.

The rearrangement links TRBV27 to TRBJ2-1; 8 bases align to TRBD1. Germline loops: CDR1 MNHEY, CDR2 SMNVEV (reference sequence). V dropped 5 bases and J dropped 7; count of bases not matched to a gene: 7. This CDR3 spans 14 amino acids. CDR3 sequence reads: CASSRRTGSNEQFF. The CDR3 nucleotides are TGTGCCAGCAGTCGTCGGACAGGGAGTAATGAGCAGTTCTTC.

The chain recombines TRBV6-5 with TRBJ2-2; D is possibly TRBD1 or TRBD2 (5 bases each). This CDR3 has 14 residues. Germline V gene lookup returns CDR1 MNHEY and CDR2 SVGAGI. V was cut by 8 bases and J by 5 bases, with 15 bases left in between. The CDR3 region has the DNA TGTGCCAGCGGGTCGCAGGGAGTAACCGGGGAGCTGTTTTTT. Residues: CASGSQGVTGELFF.

J is TRBJ1-1 and V is TRBV29-1; TRBD1 might be the D (5 bases). Germline CDR1 is SQVTM and CDR2 is ANQGSEA. V was shortened by 3 bases and J by 8 bases, with 13 bases between the two germline ends. The CDR3 consists of 12 residues. CDR3 protein: CSVDRGGPEAFF. DNA for the CDR3: TGCAGCGTTGATAGGGGTGGACCCGAAGCTTTCTTT. Using reference TRBV29-1 and TRBJ1-1 for the parts outside the CDR3, the full variable domain is SAVISQKPSRDICQRGTSLTIQCQVDSQVTMMFWYRQQPGQSLTLIATANQGSEATYESGFVIDKFPISRPNLTFSTLTVSNMSPEDSSIYLCSVDRGGPEAFFGQGTRLTVV.

The rearrangement links TRBV6-1 to TRBJ2-7, with TRBD2 matching over 11 bases. Germline V CDR1 and CDR2: MNHNS, SASEGT. J was trimmed by 4 bases and V by 4 bases; bases with no gene match: 6. The length of the CDR3 is 15 residues. DNA of the CDR3: TGTGCCAGCAGTGTGGTAGCGGGAGGGTTATACGAGCAGTACTTC. Amino acid sequence: CASSVVAGGLYEQYF.

CDR3 residues: CASSIDRARSYEQYF. For the CDR3, the DNA is TGTGCCAGCAGTATAGACCGAGCGCGTAGCTACGAGCAGTACTTC. The chain combines TRBV28 with TRBJ2-7; D unclear. V was pared by 5 bases and J by 3 bases, with 17 bases between. Germline CDR1 MDHEN, CDR2 SYDVKM. There are 15 residues in the CDR3.

The rearrangement links TRBV2 to TRBJ1-1; D remains unclear. Germline loops: CDR1 SNHLY, CDR2 FYNNEI. The CDR3 has 14 residues. V dropped 7 bases and J dropped 1 base, with 13 bases sitting between them. As DNA, the CDR3 is TGTGCCAGCACGACCGAGGTGGAGAACACTGAAGCTTTCTTT. Translating gives CASTTEVENTEAFF. Using reference TRBV2 and TRBJ1-1 for the parts outside the CDR3, the full variable domain is EPEVTQTPSHQVTQMGQEVILRCVPISNHLYFYWYRQILGQKVEFLVSFYNNEISEKSEIFDDQFSVERPDGSNFTLKIRSTKLEDSAMYFCASTTEVENTEAFFGQGTRLTVV.

This chain uses TRBV5-1 with TRBJ1-2, with 12 bases fitting TRBD1. Germline V gene sequence: CDR1 SGHRS, CDR2 YFSETQ. Trimming cost V 2 bases and J 8 bases; bases outside gene matches: 1. The CDR3 runs 13 residues. CDR3: CASSFGTGGGYTF. CDR3 nucleotides: TGCGCCAGCAGCTTTGGGACAGGGGGCGGCTACACCTTC.

Worth noting for this clone: Within the sample, other DNA sequences also encode this same CDR3. The J gene is TRBJ2-1, the V gene TRBV9, with 11 bases that match TRBD2. The J segment lost 3 bases and the V segment lost 0 bases, leaving 2 bases of the junction unmatched. The CDR3 totals 16 residues. The germline V gene has CDR1 SGDLS and CDR2 YYNGEE. CDR3 DNA: TGTGCCAGCAGCGTAGCGGGGACTAGCGGCTACAATGAGCAGTTCTTC. Translating it yields CASSVAGTSGYNEQFF.

The V and J genes are TRBV28 and TRBJ2-1; D possibly corresponds to TRBD1 (5 bases). Germline CDR1 reads MDHEN; CDR2 reads SYDVKM. V was trimmed by 2 bases and J by 6 bases, leaving 8 bases between them. The CDR3 covers 13 residues. CDR3 bases: TGTGCCAGCAGTTTAGCAGGGCCCAATGAGCAGTTCTTC. It translates to CASSLAGPNEQFF.

The rearrangement uses TRBV19 and TRBJ2-3; 14 bases match TRBD2. There are 16 residues in the CDR3. The germline CDR1 and CDR2 sequences are LNHDA and SQIVND (reference sequence). J was trimmed by 10 bases and V by 2 bases; bases with no gene match: 8. The CDR3 bases are TGTGCCAGTAGTATACCGGGACTAGCGGGAGAGGTTGCGCAGTATTTT. Amino acid sequence: CASSIPGLAGEVAQYF.

J is TRBJ2-1 and V is TRBV27; TRBD2 matches at 7 bases. The CDR3 has 17 residues. Germline CDR1 is MNHEY and CDR2 is SMNVEV (reference sequence). Losses at the gene ends were 5 bases for V and 1 base for J; bases not matched to a gene: 11. As DNA, the CDR3 is TGTGCCAGCAGTACCCGAGCGGGGCCTAGGTCCTACAATGAGCAGTTCTTC. Its translation is CASSTRAGPRSYNEQFF.

The V call is TRBV18, the J call TRBJ2-5, with D possibly being TRBD1 (5 bases). V dropped 3 bases and J dropped 5 bases, with 16 bases sitting between them. Germline V gives CDR1 KGHSH, CDR2 LQKENI. This CDR3 has 15 amino acids. The CDR3 sequence is CASSPGEAGRETQYF. CDR3 nucleotides: TGTGCCAGCTCACCGGGCGAGGCAGGGCGGGAGACCCAGTACTTC. The whole variable domain, remainder taken from reference TRBV18 and TRBJ2-5, is NAGVMQNPRHLVRRRGQEARLRCSPMKGHSHVYWYRQLPEEGLKFMVYLQKENIIDESGMPKERFSAEFPKEGPSILRIQQVVRGDSAAYFCASSPGEAGRETQYFGPGTRLLVL.

This clone has a single count. V gene TRBV7-9 combines with J gene TRBJ2-5; D uncertain. The CDR3 is 13 residues long. V lost 1 base to trimming and J lost 3 bases, with 6 bases between them. Germline CDR1 reads SEHNR; CDR2 reads FQNEAQ (reference sequence). Here the CDR3 DNA reads TGTGCCAGCAGCTTAGTTGGAGAAGAGACCCAGTACTTC. Its protein is CASSLVGEETQYF.

The rearrangement links TRBV20-1 to TRBJ2-5; D is unclear. This CDR3 comprises 11 residues. The germline gives CDR1 DFQATT, CDR2 SNEGSKA (reference sequence). V was cut by 2 bases and J by 4 bases, with 5 bases left in between. The CDR3: CSARKTETQYF. CDR3 coding DNA: TGCAGTGCTAGAAAAACAGAGACCCAGTACTTC.

The chain uses TRBV5-5 and TRBJ1-5; D not resolved. The CDR3 sequence is 17 residues long. Trimming took off 1 base at V and 0 bases at J, with 14 bases between the two ends. CDR1 is SGHKS, CDR2 YYEKEE, per germline (reference sequence). The CDR3 DNA follows: TGTGCCAGCAGCTTGACGGGAACGATTTATAGCAATCAGCCCCAGCATTTT. As protein: CASSLTGTIYSNQPQHF.

V and J are TRBV29-1 and TRBJ2-1; possibly TRBD2 for D (6 bases). CDR3 length: 13 amino acids. V gave up 7 bases and J gave up 8 bases, with 18 bases separating them. Germline CDR1 is SQVTM and CDR2 is ANQGSEA. The CDR3 sequence: CSAGRGTGDEQFF. The CDR3, as DNA: TGCAGCGCAGGGCGCGGGACCGGCGATGAGCAGTTCTTC.